Each of the 24 T cell receptor beta chains below was sequenced from the same sample in a study of CD8+CD57+ T cells in acquired aplastic anemia. The study profiled TCR beta VDJ and CDR3 using genomic DNA as template. TCRdb redid the calling of the reads with MiXCR, one entry per CDR3 protein. The sample lists some 290,000 distinct CDR3 sequences, 50% to 70% occurring once. Material: sorted CD4+, CD8+, or CD8+CD57+ T cells (not recorded which) from PBMCs. These receptor sequences come from a human donor with severe aplastic anemia or a healthy control (not recorded which).

The chain couples TRBV6-5 to TRBJ1-6; D not certain. There are 14 residues in the CDR3. Germline V gene lookup returns CDR1 MNHEY and CDR2 SVGAGI. With 7 bases removed from V and 5 bases from J, the gap between germline ends came to 12 bases. The CDR3 nucleotides are TGTGCCAGCATGCAAGTGAGGGATAATTCACCCCTCCACTTT. Translation gives CASMQVRDNSPLHF.

In its sample, this clonotype was seen many times. The chain carries TRBV6-2 or TRBV6-3 and TRBJ1-5, with TRBD1 identical over 7 bases. CDR1 and CDR2 (germline): MNHEY, SVGEGT. The junction had 6 bases not matched to a gene; V was cut back by 7 bases and J by 0 bases. This CDR3 region has 15 residues. CDR3 bases: TGTGCCAGCAAGGGGGCTTTTGCTAGCAATCAGCCCCAGCATTTT. Residues: CASKGAFASNQPQHF.

V gene TRBV6-5 combines with J gene TRBJ1-1; no clear D gene. CDR1 is MNHEY and CDR2 is SVGAGI in the germline V gene. Trimming cost V 2 bases and J 0 bases, with 13 bases left between them. This CDR3 contains 16 residues. CDR3 in amino acids: CASSYLAEGMNTEAFF. CDR3 sequence (DNA): TGTGCCAGCAGTTACCTCGCCGAAGGAATGAACACTGAAGCTTTCTTT.

The CDR3 protein is CASSYVGENVGEAFF. The CDR3 bases are TGTGCCAGCAGCTACGTGGGGGAGAATGTTGGTGAAGCTTTCTTT. The chain is built from TRBV11-2 and TRBJ1-1, with TRBD1 as a possible D gene (5 bases). V lost 4 bases and J 7 bases, leaving 19 bases between the germline ends. CDR1 SGHAT and CDR2 FQNNGV come from the germline V gene. The CDR3 runs to 15 residues.

This rearrangement joins TRBV10-3 to TRBJ1-1; D not certain. The CDR3 consists of 13 residues. Germline-derived CDR1 and CDR2 are ENHRY and SYGVKD. Trimming took 9 bases from V and 10 from J, leaving 21 bases between them. The CDR3 loop reads CAIKGHGPSGAFF. As DNA, the CDR3 is TGTGCCATTAAAGGTCATGGACCGTCCGGAGCTTTCTTT.

The chain couples TRBV12-3 or TRBV12-4 to TRBJ1-1, with 10 bases that match TRBD1. Losses at the gene ends were 8 bases for V and 6 bases for J; bases not matched to a gene: 12. CDR3 length: 15 amino acids. Written as DNA, the CDR3 is TGTGCCAGCCCAGGACAGGGGGAAGGCGGCGCTGAAGCTTTCTTT. Its protein is CASPGQGEGGAEAFF.

This clonotype came up a few times. This chain links TRBV7-2 with TRBJ1-3; D is uncertain. Germline V gene lookup returns CDR1 SGHTA and CDR2 FQGNSA. This CDR3 has 12 amino acids. Trimming removed 6 bases from V and 7 bases from J, with 10 bases in between. For the CDR3, the DNA is TGTGCCAGCAGAACCTTAGGGAACACCATATATTTT. Its protein product is CASRTLGNTIYF.

V gene TRBV7-9 combines with J gene TRBJ2-1; D gene ambiguous. The germline V gene has CDR1 SEHNR and CDR2 FQNEAQ (reference sequence). The ends were cut back, 3 bases at V and 8 bases at J, with 8 bases in the middle. This CDR3 has 12 residues. CDR3 sequence: CASSFRPDEQFF. The CDR3, as DNA: TGTGCCAGCAGCTTTCGACCGGATGAGCAGTTCTTC.

Ten or more counts support this clonotype. The V gene is TRBV6-6, the J gene TRBJ1-5; D is undetermined. The germline V gene has CDR1 MNHNY and CDR2 SVGAGI (reference sequence). V was cut by 6 bases and J by 2 bases, with 11 bases left in between. This CDR3 comprises 14 residues. CDR3 in amino acids: CASRHLTGNQPQHF. Here the CDR3 DNA reads TGTGCCAGCAGGCATTTGACGGGCAATCAGCCCCAGCATTTT.

The chain is built from TRBV9 and TRBJ1-1, with D tentatively TRBD1 (5 bases). Germline V gene data show CDR1 as SGDLS and CDR2 as YYNGEE. V was clipped by 0 bases and J by 7 bases, with 10 bases between them. The CDR3 covers 13 residues. The CDR3 DNA is TGTGCCAGCAGCGTAGGTGGAACAGGTGAAGCTTTCTTT. Translation: CASSVGGTGEAFF.

V usage is TRBV7-2 and J usage is TRBJ2-2, with D possibly TRBD1 on 6 matching bases. The CDR3 contains 19 residues. Deletions cut 1 base from V and 4 bases from J, with 22 bases between. The germline V gene has CDR1 SGHTA and CDR2 FQGNSA. The CDR3: CASSLVDGVWGRGTGELFF. CDR3 nucleotide sequence: TGTGCCAGCAGCTTAGTCGACGGAGTTTGGGGGCGTGGCACCGGGGAGCTGTTTTTT.

The chain employs TRBV3-1 and TRBJ1-3, with 9 bases matching TRBD1. The CDR3 runs 16 residues. The V and J ends lost 3 bases and 0 bases, in that order; junction bases with no gene match: 3. The V gene's germline CDR1 is LGHDT and CDR2 YNNKEL (reference sequence). The CDR3 nucleotides are TGTGCCAGCAGCCAGGGGACAGGGCTCTCTGGAAACACCATATATTTT. Its translation: CASSQGTGLSGNTIYF. Looking up the rest from reference TRBV3-1 and TRBJ1-3 gives the full variable domain: DTAVSQTPKYLVTQMGNDKSIKCEQNLGHDTMYWYKQDSKKFLKIMFSYNNKELIINETVPNRFSPKSPDKAHLNLHINSLELGDSAVYFCASSQGTGLSGNTIYFGEGSWLTVV.

The rearrangement uses TRBV15 and TRBJ2-2; possibly TRBD1 or TRBD2 for D (5 bases each). The CDR3 loop spans 15 amino acids. From germline, CDR1 is LNHNV and CDR2 YYDKDF (reference sequence). The V end lost 7 bases, the J end lost 8 bases, and 20 bases lay between the germline ends. In DNA form, the CDR3 reads TGTGCCACCAACCATCCCCAGGGTGGGAGAGGGGAGCTGTTTTTT. Protein: CATNHPQGGRGELFF.

V and J are TRBV7-2 and TRBJ2-5, with D hard to call. The CDR3 totals 11 residues. The germline V gene encodes CDR1 SGHTA and CDR2 FQGNSA. V was clipped by 4 bases and J by 5 bases, with 5 bases between them. The chain's CDR3 is CASSWFETQYF. DNA of the CDR3: TGTGCCAGCAGCTGGTTTGAGACCCAGTACTTC.

This clonotype has a handful of counts. The chain couples TRBV7-2 to TRBJ2-3, with 8 bases matching TRBD2. CDR1 and CDR2 from the germline V gene are SGHTA and FQGNSA. V gave up 0 bases and J gave up 2 bases; unmatched junction bases: 1. The CDR3 covers 15 residues. CDR3 sequence: CASSLARGDTDTQYF. CDR3 in DNA: TGTGCCAGCAGCTTAGCGCGGGGGGACACAGATACGCAGTATTTT.

The chain is built from TRBV29-1 and TRBJ1-1, with 12 bases aligning to TRBD1. The germline gives CDR1 SQVTM, CDR2 ANQGSEA. The CDR3 spans 14 residues. CDR3 nucleotide sequence: TGCGGCGGAGGTCGGGACAGGGGGCGGGTTGAAGCTTTCTTT. The encoded protein is CGGGRDRGRVEAFF.

The J gene is TRBJ2-3, the V gene TRBV7-2; D might be TRBD2 (7 bases). CDR1 and CDR2 (germline): SGHTA, FQGNSA. The CDR3 has 15 amino acids. V shed 5 bases and J shed 7 bases, with 19 bases lying between them. Here the CDR3 DNA reads TGTGCCAGCAGCCAGCAGGGAGGGGGGGCTTATACGCAGTATTTT. Protein product: CASSQQGGGAYTQYF.

This clonotype was recorded many times. The V gene is TRBV6-2 or TRBV6-3, the J gene TRBJ2-7; 9 bases agree with TRBD2. V was pared by 6 bases and J by 2 bases, with 20 bases of the junction left unmatched. There are 19 residues in the CDR3. Germline loops: CDR1 MNHEY, CDR2 SVGEGT. CDR3 nucleotide sequence: TGTGCCAGCAGCTACCATCGTCCCATACTAGCGGGTAATGCCTACGAGCAGTACTTC. It codes for CASSYHRPILAGNAYEQYF.

This clonotype was seen repeatedly, ten times or more. V gene TRBV20-1 combines with J gene TRBJ2-1; D call uncertain. V was shortened by 6 bases and J by 1 base, with 10 bases between the two germline ends. CDR3 size: 13 residues. Germline V CDR1 and CDR2: DFQATT, SNEGSKA (reference sequence). The CDR3 nucleotides are TGCAGTGCCCCAGACCGTTCCTACAATGAGCAGTTCTTC. This translates into CSAPDRSYNEQFF.

The chain couples TRBV7-2 to TRBJ1-6; D remains unclear. From germline, CDR1 is SGHTA and CDR2 FQGNSA. Trimming took off 3 bases at V and 10 bases at J, with 13 bases between the two ends. The CDR3 is 14 amino acids. This chain's CDR3 is CASSFGRGESPLHF. The CDR3, as DNA: TGTGCCAGCAGCTTTGGACGAGGTGAATCACCCCTCCACTTT.

The chain carries TRBV4-1 and TRBJ2-7; TRBD1 aligns across 9 bases. V was pared by 5 bases and J by 6 bases, with 11 bases of the junction left unmatched. In germline, CDR1 is MGHRA, CDR2 YSYEKL. The CDR3 length is 15 residues. CDR3 residues: CASSGGQGIGLEQYF. CDR3 in DNA: TGCGCCAGCAGCGGGGGACAGGGAATCGGGCTCGAGCAGTACTTC.

This clonotype was detected only once. Compared with germline, one end of the junction differs, possibly owing to a read error. The chain couples TRBV7-7 to TRBJ2-1, with a weak D call TRBD2 (5 bases). The CDR3 runs to 13 residues. CDR1 and CDR2 from the germline V gene are SSHAT and FNYEAQ (reference sequence). CDR3 in amino acids: CASSTRLKDEQFF. The CDR3 bases are TGTGCTAGCAGCACCAGACTAAAGGATGAGCAGTTCTTC.

This clonotype was observed once. At one boundary the junction diverges from the germline segment, which might be a read error. The rearrangement uses TRBV25-1 and TRBJ1-1; no reliable D call. There are 13 residues in the CDR3. CDR1 and CDR2 (germline): MGHDK, SYGVNS. CDR3 sequence (DNA): TGTACCAGCAAAGCTCATTTGAACACTGAAGCTTTCTTT. Its protein is CTSKAHLNTEAFF.

The sample holds many counts of this clonotype. The V call is TRBV6-5, the J call TRBJ2-5, with 8 bases that match TRBD1. This CDR3 region has 16 residues. V dropped 4 bases and J dropped 0; count of bases not matched to a gene: 7. Germline CDR1 MNHEY, CDR2 SVGAGI. The CDR3 DNA is TGTGCCAGCAGTTCCAGGGACAGGTCGTACCAAGAGACCCAGTACTTC. Translation: CASSSRDRSYQETQYF.